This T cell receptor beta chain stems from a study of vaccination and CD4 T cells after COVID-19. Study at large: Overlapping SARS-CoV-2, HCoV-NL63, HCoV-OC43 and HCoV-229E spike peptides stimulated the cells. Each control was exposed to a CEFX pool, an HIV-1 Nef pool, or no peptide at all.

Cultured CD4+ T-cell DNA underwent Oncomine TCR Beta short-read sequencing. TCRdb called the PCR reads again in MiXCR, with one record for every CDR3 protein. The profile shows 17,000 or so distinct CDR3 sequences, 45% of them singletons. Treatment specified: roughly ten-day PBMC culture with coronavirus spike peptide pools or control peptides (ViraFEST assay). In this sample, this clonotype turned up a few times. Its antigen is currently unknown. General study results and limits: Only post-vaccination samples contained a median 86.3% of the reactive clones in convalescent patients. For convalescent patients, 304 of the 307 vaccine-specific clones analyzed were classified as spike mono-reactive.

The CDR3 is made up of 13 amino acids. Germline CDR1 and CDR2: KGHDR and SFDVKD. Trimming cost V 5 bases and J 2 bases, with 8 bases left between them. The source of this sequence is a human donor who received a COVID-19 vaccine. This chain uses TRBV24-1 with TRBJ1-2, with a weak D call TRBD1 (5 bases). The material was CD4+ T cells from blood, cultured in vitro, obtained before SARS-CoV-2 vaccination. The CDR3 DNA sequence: TGTGCCACCAGTGTGCGGGGGAACTATGGCTACACCTTC. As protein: CATSVRGNYGYTF.